What follows describes a single T cell receptor (beta chain). This clonotype was found a few times. Which antigen it targets is not known. Base qualities were left out, and no much larger clone turns up one base away. The record originates from a study of Graves' ophthalmopathy and Graves' hyperthyroidism (dated by TCRdb to 2016 to 2019). Looking at the study overall: Peripheral blood was collected at initial diagnosis, prior to any treatment. For independent validation, a separate cohort was made up of around 18 hyperthyroidism patients plus 17 patients who later progressed from hyperthyroidism to ophthalmopathy. To explore V-J signatures that separate ophthalmopathy from hyperthyroidism, a discovery set of about 100 patients was enrolled, consisting of about 45 with ophthalmopathy and about 60 with stable hyperthyroidism. In total, 135 blood samples were TCR-sequenced: 40 to 45 ophthalmopathy, approximately 75 hyperthyroidism and some 17 hyperthyroidism-to-ophthalmopathy patients. After sampling, hyperthyroidism patients received methimazole starting at 30 mg daily, and ophthalmopathy patients received high-dose intravenous methylprednisolone. TCR beta repertoire signatures were used to distinguish Graves' ophthalmopathy from Graves' hyperthyroidism and to predict progression to ophthalmopathy. In roughly 6 hyperthyroidism patients, the T-cell repertoires found in thyroid tissue were compared with those found in blood. Paper-wide results and their limitations: In cross-validation, the 13-signature model distinguished ophthalmopathy from stable hyperthyroidism with 85% to 90% sensitivity and around 82% specificity, and in the test set the corresponding values were approximately 80% and 68%. In validation, the model predicted ophthalmopathy progression with about 71% sensitivity and roughly 72% specificity; some 13 predicted patients were CT-confirmed with GO in a median of around 6 months. Among expanded thyroid clonotypes with frequency above 0.001, most also showed up in blood, which suggests that blood repertoires may reflect the thyroid immune response. No statistical method was used to set the sample size in advance, and the investigators knew which group each participant was assigned to.

Ophthalmopathy patients had moderately to severely active disease, Clinical Activity Score of at least 3, NOSPECS grade of at least 4, and disease duration under 3 months. Patients were excluded if they had other autoimmune diseases, uncontrolled infections, pregnancy or lactation. Clinical symptoms, serum thyroxine, TRAb, thyroid ultrasound and orbital computed tomography were used for diagnosis. PBMCs were isolated from around 10 ml of fresh peripheral blood by Ficoll-Paque density gradient centrifugation. Trizol reagent was used to extract the total RNA, and its quality was then checked on an Agilent 2100 Bioanalyzer. V is pared back by 3 bases and J by 4 bases, with 15 bases lying between the germline termini. Its CDR3 holds 14 amino acids, cysteine through phenylalanine. Only the CDR3 region is kept as DNA, spanning 42 bases read in frame from base 1. Via the germline V gene (reference sequence), CDR1 is DFQATT and CDR2 SNEGSKA.

For repertoire sequencing, TCR beta CDR3 regions were amplified from RNA transcripts. A first-round RT-PCR used HTBI primers with the Qiagen OneStep RT-PCR kit, followed by a second-round multiplex PCR, size selection and purification. Libraries were sequenced on an Illumina HiSeq2000 using paired-end 100 bp reads. The published analysis was carried out like this. SOAPnuke was used to process the reads, removing any read that contained adapters or uncalled bases, had a mean Phred below 15, or lacked an exact match to the constant primer or identifier. COPE v1.2.5 was used to merge high-quality paired reads. Unique nucleotide sequences were defined as clonotypes and aligned to IMGT TRB V, D and J references using MiTCR v1.1. The analysis was limited to V-J combinations with a frequency above 0.0001, which together covered about 99% of repertoires. A TCR clonal expansion and chaos score per V-J combination was defined as the ratio of F50 clonal expansion to chaos observed in the TCRdist matrix. Welch's t-statistics and random forest were used to narrow the features down to over ten V-J combinations, which were then fed into a naive Bayes classifier. The similarity between thyroid and blood repertoires was quantified using the Morisita-Horn index. Clones were called with MiXCR by TCRdb after fastp trimmed the public reads at Q25, and only in-frame beta chains were retained. Rows matching on CDR3 protein sequence are summarized as one entry with the most common DNA and genes. In this record, the V and J calls reflect TCRdb's handling and not the investigators' own analysis. Present in this sample are some 750,000 distinct CDR3 sequences, approximately 40% of which were seen just once. The ten largest clones capture approximately 46% of the sample.

This TCR came from an adult man with Graves' ophthalmopathy. The sequence joins TRBV20-1 to TRBJ1-2; the D gene is unclear. Input material: peripheral blood. The DNA sequence is given as TGCAGTGCTAGTCCCATGCAGGCATCCTATGGCTACACCTTC. This encodes CSASPMQASYGYTF.